Listed below are T cell receptor beta chains from one sample, sequenced in a study of human T cells and chemical hapten exposure. TCRdb recomputed calls from the RACE reads with MiXCR, one row per CDR3 protein. Here the sample spans some 170,000 distinct CDR3 sequences, roughly 25% being singletons. Here the sequenced sample was whole blood, taken in connection with sensitization to the hapten diphenylcyclopropenone (DPC). Receptors originate from a woman younger than 35 with alopecia areata. Some clones in this sample may be carry-over from other donors' samples. CDR3s include the opening cysteine and the closing phenylalanine or tryptophan. The D gene is left open where the match is weak. The size entry is marked missing in some rows and otherwise reads once, few, many or a size class.

clone_size	v_call	d_call	j_call	cdr3_aa	cdr3_nt
once	TRBV27	TRBD2	TRBJ2-3	CASSPEFGLAGVYDTQYF	TGTGCCAGCAGTCCGGAGTTTGGACTAGCGGGGGTGTATGATACGCAGTATTTT
.	TRBV5-1	.	TRBJ2-2	CASSLARGGGELFF	TGCGCCAGCAGCTTGGCCCGGGGTGGCGGGGAGCTGTTTTTT
.	TRBV12-3/TRBV12-4	.	TRBJ2-3	CASSLYAQYF	TGTGCCAGCAGCCTTTATGCGCAGTATTTT
once	TRBV7-2	.	TRBJ2-7	CASSLQRATHEQYF	TGTGCCAGCAGCTTACAGAGGGCTACCCACGAGCAGTACTTC
few	TRBV10-2	.	TRBJ2-2	CASSSMAGLNTGELFF	TGCGCCAGCAGTTCCATGGCGGGGTTGAACACCGGGGAGCTGTTTTTT
.	TRBV29-1	.	TRBJ1-1	CSVTQARTEAFF	TGCAGCGTGACACAGGCGAGGACTGAAGCTTTCTTT
.	TRBV5-1	.	TRBJ2-1	CASSLAGQRDEQFF	TGCGCCAGCAGCTTGGCCGGACAGCGTGATGAGCAGTTCTTC
few	TRBV7-9	TRBD1	TRBJ1-1	CASSLDRGTGDTEAFF	TGTGCCAGCAGCTTAGACAGGGGAACTGGGGACACTGAAGCTTTCTTT
.	TRBV28	.	TRBJ1-5	CASSLNPGRSVSNQPQHF	TGTGCCAGCAGTTTAAACCCCGGACGGAGCGTAAGCAATCAGCCCCAGCATTTT
.	TRBV13	.	TRBJ1-1	CASSLGPMGVLF	TGTGCCAGCAGCTTAGGACCCATGGGGGTTTTATTT
few	TRBV30	.	TRBJ1-4	CAASVGAGLFF	TGTGCCGCCTCGGTGGGGGCCGGACTGTTTTTT
few	TRBV29-1	.	TRBJ2-7	CSVGGTGKGYEQYF	TGCAGCGTTGGAGGAACAGGGAAGGGCTACGAGCAGTACTTC
.	TRBV20-1	TRBD2	TRBJ2-5	CSAPRTSGGETQYF	TGCAGTGCCCCCAGGACTAGCGGGGGGGAGACCCAGTACTTC
few	TRBV20-1	.	TRBJ2-3	CSASGGLGGAPIDTQYF	TGCAGTGCTAGCGGGGGCTTAGGGGGAGCGCCGATAGATACGCAGTATTTT
few	TRBV7-8	.	TRBJ1-4	CASSLRNPEANEKLFF	TGTGCCAGCAGCTTACGCAACCCGGAGGCTAATGAAAAACTGTTTTTT
.	TRBV7-2	.	TRBJ2-7	CASSSGPNREQYF	TGTGCCAGCAGCTCGGGGCCCAATCGGGAGCAGTACTTC
.	TRBV6-5	.	TRBJ1-5	CASSYKKEGVAGEQPQHF	TGTGCCAGCAGTTATAAAAAAGAGGGAGTAGCGGGCGAGCAGCCCCAGCATTTT
.	TRBV5-6	.	TRBJ2-7	CASSWLDSRDEQYF	TGTGCCAGCAGCTGGCTGGACAGTCGGGACGAGCAGTACTTC
.	TRBV7-8	.	TRBJ1-1	CASRPGRMNTEAFF	TGTGCCAGCAGACCAGGGCGCATGAACACTGAAGCTTTCTTT
.	TRBV18	.	TRBJ1-5	CASSPPMGKGNQPQHF	TGTGCCAGCTCACCACCGATGGGTAAAGGCAATCAGCCCCAGCATTTT
few	TRBV29-1	.	TRBJ1-1	CSGLRGPNTEAFF	TGCAGCGGCCTCAGAGGACCTAACACTGAAGCTTTCTTT
few	TRBV29-1	.	TRBJ1-1	CSVEEGLQGLGAFF	TGCAGCGTTGAAGAGGGTTTGCAAGGACTGGGGGCTTTCTTT
many	TRBV29-1	TRBD1	TRBJ1-1	CSGFVTGISAEAFF	TGCAGCGGATTCGTGACAGGGATAAGCGCTGAAGCTTTCTTT
.	TRBV5-1	TRBD1	TRBJ2-2	CASSPRTGTNTGELFF	TGCGCCAGCAGCCCCAGGACAGGGACGAACACCGGGGAGCTGTTTTTT
.	TRBV3-1	.	TRBJ2-7	CASSQEVNGNYEQYF	TGTGCCAGCAGCCAAGAGGTGAACGGAAACTACGAGCAGTACTTC
.	TRBV6-1	.	TRBJ1-6	CASSEVEDSPLHF	TGTGCCAGCAGTGAAGTTGAGGATTCACCCCTCCACTTT
few	TRBV7-2	.	TRBJ1-4	CASSPWGAEKLFF	TGTGCCAGCAGCCCCTGGGGAGCCGAAAAACTGTTTTTT
.	TRBV9	.	TRBJ1-3	CASSGTGTASGNTIYF	TGTGCCAGCAGCGGAACCGGGACGGCCTCTGGAAACACCATATATTTT
few	TRBV9	.	TRBJ1-6	CASSVAFTVVVNSPLHF	TGTGCCAGCAGCGTAGCTTTCACAGTCGTGGTGAATTCACCCCTCCACTTT
.	TRBV29-1	.	TRBJ2-1	CSVVNRNEQFF	TGCAGCGTTGTCAACCGCAATGAGCAGTTCTTC
few	TRBV29-1	TRBD1	TRBJ2-1	CSVARTGVFNEQFF	TGCAGCGTTGCTAGGACAGGGGTTTTCAATGAGCAGTTCTTC
few	TRBV19	.	TRBJ1-5	CASSTRQGNQPQHF	TGTGCCAGTAGTACGCGACAGGGCAATCAGCCCCAGCATTTT
few	TRBV10-3	.	TRBJ1-2	CAIPADILGYTF	TGTGCCATACCGGCGGACATCCTTGGCTACACCTTC
.	TRBV29-1	TRBD2	TRBJ2-7	CSVPGGGRGYEQYF	TGCAGCGTTCCGGGAGGCGGTAGGGGCTACGAGCAGTACTTC
few	TRBV4-1	TRBD1	TRBJ2-7	CASSQEPGQGPYEQYF	TGCGCCAGCAGCCAAGAACCGGGACAGGGGCCCTACGAGCAGTACTTC
few	TRBV7-2	.	TRBJ2-6	CASSLTPVHGAGANVLTF	TGTGCCAGCAGCCTGACACCGGTTCACGGGGCTGGGGCCAACGTCCTGACTTTC
.	TRBV14	.	TRBJ2-1	CASSQDLGTLRGNEQFF	TGTGCCAGCAGCCAAGATCTAGGGACACTCAGGGGCAATGAGCAGTTCTTC
.	TRBV4-3	.	TRBJ1-6	CASSQDWSTGSADGRGSPLHF	TGCGCCAGCAGCCAAGATTGGTCAACCGGCTCGGCCGACGGGAGGGGTTCACCCCTCCACTTT
many	TRBV27	.	TRBJ2-7	CASRGPYYEQYF	TGTGCCAGCCGTGGGCCCTACTACGAGCAGTACTTC
.	TRBV5-6	TRBD1	TRBJ1-1	CASSFWTGAAHEAFF	TGTGCCAGCAGCTTCTGGACAGGCGCGGCCCATGAAGCTTTCTTT
few	TRBV9	.	TRBJ2-7	CASSSREAFSHEQYF	TGTGCCAGCAGCTCCCGCGAGGCTTTCTCCCACGAGCAGTACTTC
.	TRBV27	.	TRBJ2-7	CASSFMTSYEQYF	TGTGCCAGCAGTTTCATGACCTCCTACGAGCAGTACTTC
few	TRBV20-1	.	TRBJ2-3	CSANGQASTDTQYF	TGCAGTGCAAACGGACAAGCCAGCACAGATACGCAGTATTTT
few	TRBV10-3	.	TRBJ2-1	CAISVEPPRQQFF	TGTGCCATCAGTGTCGAACCACCACGGCAGCAGTTCTTC
.	TRBV15	.	TRBJ2-3	CATSRIDTQYF	TGTGCCACCAGCAGAATAGATACGCAGTATTTT
few	TRBV6-6	TRBD2	TRBJ2-6	CASSYPAGGPGANVLTF	TGTGCCAGCAGTTACCCCGCGGGGGGCCCTGGGGCCAACGTCCTGACTTTC
.	TRBV9	.	TRBJ2-7	CASSEGGKDEQYF	TGTGCCAGCAGCGAGGGAGGAAAGGACGAGCAGTACTTC
.	TRBV7-2	TRBD1	TRBJ1-6	CASSTDGPMAGGGSPLHF	TGTGCCAGCAGCACCGATGGCCCCATGGCAGGGGGCGGGTCACCCCTCCACTTT
.	TRBV10-3	.	TRBJ2-1	CAISESGGRPVKFF	TGTGCCATCAGTGAGTCAGGAGGGAGGCCGGTAAAGTTCTTC
.	TRBV5-6	.	TRBJ1-1	CASSFEGMNTEAFF	TGTGCCAGCAGCTTCGAGGGGATGAACACTGAAGCTTTCTTT
few	TRBV7-8	.	TRBJ2-7	CASSGGEQYF	TGTGCCAGCTCTGGGGGCGAGCAGTACTTC
.	TRBV7-9	TRBD1	TRBJ1-1	CASSSRPGTALKAFF	TGTGCCAGCAGCTCTCGCCCCGGGACAGCGCTGAAAGCTTTCTTT
.	TRBV7-2	.	TRBJ2-2	CASSFRERPAAGELFF	TGTGCCAGCAGCTTTCGGGAGCGCCCGGCCGCCGGGGAGCTGTTTTTT
few	TRBV5-5	TRBD1	TRBJ1-1	CASSPYPRQGWTGRLLDTEAFF	TGTGCCAGCAGCCCGTACCCCCGGCAGGGTTGGACAGGACGGCTTCTTGACACTGAAGCTTTCTTT
.	TRBV20-1	.	TRBJ2-1	CSAWTVNEQFF	TGCAGTGCTTGGACTGTAAATGAGCAGTTCTTC